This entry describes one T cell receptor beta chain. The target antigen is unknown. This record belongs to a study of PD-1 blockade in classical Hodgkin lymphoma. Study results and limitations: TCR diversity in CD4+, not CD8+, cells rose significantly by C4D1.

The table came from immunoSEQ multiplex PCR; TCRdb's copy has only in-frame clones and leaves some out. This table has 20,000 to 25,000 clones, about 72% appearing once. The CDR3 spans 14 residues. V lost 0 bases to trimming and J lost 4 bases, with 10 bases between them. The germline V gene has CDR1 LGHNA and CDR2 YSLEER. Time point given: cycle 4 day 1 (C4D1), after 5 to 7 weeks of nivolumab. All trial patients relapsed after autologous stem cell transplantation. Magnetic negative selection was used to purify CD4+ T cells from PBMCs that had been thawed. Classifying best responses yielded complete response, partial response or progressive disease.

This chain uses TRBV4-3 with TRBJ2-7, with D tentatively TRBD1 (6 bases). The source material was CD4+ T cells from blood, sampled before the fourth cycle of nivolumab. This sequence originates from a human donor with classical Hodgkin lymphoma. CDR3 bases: TGCGCCAGCAGCCAAGAATACAGGGAGTACGAGCAGTACTTC. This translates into CASSQEYREYEQYF.